The 27 T cell receptor beta chains presented below share a single source sample, sequenced in a study of blood T cells in healthy people across ages. Primed by a sample-barcoded 5' primer and a J-beta primer mix, a second PCR proceeded for 7 to 11 cycles. TCRdb reprocessed the 5' RACE reads via MiXCR and lists one record per CDR3 protein. Of roughly 800,000 distinct CDR3 sequences in the sample, 20% to 25% were seen once. These same data were also listed under a study on T cells of mothers and their children.

The sequenced sample was blood. These TCRs come from a boy aged 10-17 years in good health.

The chain combines TRBV25-1 with TRBJ2-4, with 10 nucleotides matching TRBD1. Germline loops: CDR1 MGHDK, CDR2 SYGVNS. The trim removed 3 bases at V and 1 base at J, leaving 6 bases unmatched. The CDR3 is made up of 17 amino acids. CDR3 in amino acids: CASSDPTGGGAKNIQYF. CDR3 sequence (DNA): TGTGCCAGCAGTGATCCGACAGGGGGCGGGGCCAAAAACATTCAGTACTTC.

In its sample, this clonotype was seen a few times. This sequence joins TRBV18 and TRBJ2-7, with 7 bases identical to TRBD2. Germline CDR1 reads KGHSH; CDR2 reads LQKENI. V lost 2 bases, J lost 2 bases, and 6 bases stayed unmatched. This CDR3 spans 15 amino acids. The CDR3 nucleotides read TGTGCCAGCTCACCAGGGCTAGCGGAAGCCTACGAGCAGTACTTC. Translation: CASSPGLAEAYEQYF.

This chain links TRBV5-1 with TRBJ2-5; TRBD1 matches 9 bases. This CDR3 contains 15 residues. Per the germline V gene, CDR1 is SGHRS and CDR2 is YFSETQ. The junction had 7 bases not matched to a gene; V was cut back by 2 bases and J by 5 bases. DNA of the CDR3: TGCGCCAGCAGCTTATGGGACAGGGATCCGGAGACCCAGTACTTC. The encoded protein is CASSLWDRDPETQYF.

The chain has TRBV28 and TRBJ2-1; 9 bases are a match to TRBD2. V was clipped by 8 bases and J by 4 bases; unmatched bases: 9. The CDR3 is 15 amino acids. Germline V CDR1 and CDR2: MDHEN, SYDVKM. In DNA form, the CDR3 reads TGTGCCAGCTTACATCTGACTAGCGGATACAATGAGCAGTTCTTC. This translates into CASLHLTSGYNEQFF.

This clonotype has more than one count but fewer than ten. The V and J genes are TRBV29-1 and TRBJ1-1; TRBD1 is a possible D gene (6 bases). CDR1 SQVTM and CDR2 ANQGSEA come from the germline V gene. This CDR3 has 13 amino acids. Trimming took off 6 bases at V and 0 bases at J, with 11 bases between the two ends. In nucleotides, the CDR3 is TGCAGCGTGAACAGGGTTCTGAACACTGAAGCTTTCTTT. As protein: CSVNRVLNTEAFF.

This chain joins TRBV18 and TRBJ1-1, with D unresolved. CDR1 is KGHSH, CDR2 LQKENI, per germline. The CDR3 contains 13 residues. V lost 4 bases and J lost 1, with 7 bases in between. CDR3 loop: CASSRARNTEAFF. CDR3 DNA sequence: TGTGCCAGCTCACGGGCCAGGAACACTGAAGCTTTCTTT.

The table lists this clonotype with a few counts. The CDR3 DNA is TGTGCCGGGCTAGCGGGGGGGCCTGGGGATACGCAGTATTTT. It specifies CAGLAGGPGDTQYF. This chain uses TRBV7-2 with TRBJ2-3; 12 bases fit TRBD2. Germline V CDR1 and CDR2: SGHTA, FQGNSA. The CDR3 contains 14 residues. V was pared by 11 bases and J by 6 bases, with 9 bases of the junction left unmatched.

The CDR3 is CASSLPGTPYGYTF. CDR3 sequence (DNA): TGTGCCAGCAGTTTACCGGGGACACCCTATGGCTACACCTTC. The chain uses TRBV12-3 or TRBV12-4 and TRBJ1-2; D is perhaps TRBD1 (6 bases). The germline V and J ends were trimmed by 2 bases and 4 bases, with 11 bases remaining between them. The CDR3 contains 14 residues.

This clonotype was counted a few times. The CDR3 sequence is CASSLEGFVSSGANVLTF. CDR3 nucleotide sequence: TGTGCCAGCAGCTTAGAAGGCTTCGTTAGCTCTGGGGCCAACGTCCTGACTTTC. The rearrangement uses TRBV7-9 and TRBJ2-6; D call uncertain. CDR3 size: 18 residues. Germline CDR1 and CDR2: SEHNR and FQNEAQ (reference sequence). With 1 base removed from V and 0 bases from J, the gap between germline ends came to 13 bases.

This clonotype turned up a few times. CDR3 loop: CASSVGRGAGANVLTF. Written as DNA, the CDR3 is TGTGCCAGCAGCGTAGGGCGAGGGGCTGGGGCCAACGTCCTGACTTTC. V gene TRBV9 combines with J gene TRBJ2-6; D tentatively reads TRBD1 or TRBD2 (5 bases each). The CDR3 sequence is 16 residues long. The V gene's germline CDR1 is SGDLS and CDR2 YYNGEE. With 0 bases removed from V and 2 bases from J, the gap between germline ends came to 9 bases.

The CDR3 here is CASSFLGGDTYEQYF. The CDR3 DNA reads TGTGCCAGCAGCTTTCTAGGGGGTGACACCTACGAGCAGTACTTC. The gene calls are TRBV7-2 and TRBJ2-5; perhaps TRBD1 as D (6 bases). The J call may be faulty, since TRBJ2-7 better matches the DNA end. This CDR3 contains 15 residues. Germline V gene sequence: CDR1 SGHTA, CDR2 FQGNSA.

There are a few counts of this clonotype. J is TRBJ2-2 and V is TRBV14, with TRBD1 matching over 10 bases. V dropped 10 bases and J dropped 1; count of bases not matched to a gene: 3. Germline CDR1 is SGHDN and CDR2 is FVKESK. This CDR3 contains 14 residues. The CDR3 DNA sequence: TGTGCCACCCGGGACAGGGGGAACACCGGGGAGCTGTTTTTT. Its protein product is CATRDRGNTGELFF.

The rearrangement uses TRBV5-1 and TRBJ2-1, with 10 bases fitting TRBD1. The CDR3 is 14 residues long. The germline V gene has CDR1 SGHRS and CDR2 YFSETQ. Trimming removed 4 bases from V and 8 bases from J; junction bases left unmatched: 6. The CDR3 sequence is CASSRDRGGDEQFF. Written as DNA, the CDR3 is TGCGCCAGCAGCCGGGACAGGGGAGGAGATGAGCAGTTCTTC.

As regards this clonotype: One end of the junction does not line up with germline, which may come from a read error. The chain couples TRBV29-1 to TRBJ1-1, with a possible D match to TRBD1 (6 bases). CDR3 length: 14 amino acids. CDR1 SQVTM and CDR2 ANQGSEA come from the germline V gene. CDR3 coding DNA: TGCAGCGTTGCCAGGGGCCTATCGAACACTGAAGCTTCCTTT. Its protein is CSVARGLSNTEASF.

This clonotype has just a few counts. CDR3 in DNA: TGTGCCAGCAGTTACCCCGGACCCACTGTTGAGCAGTTCTTC. Amino acid sequence: CASSYPGPTVEQFF. The chain is built from TRBV6-5 and TRBJ2-1; no reliable D call. Germline CDR1 and CDR2: MNHEY and SVGAGI. The germline V and J ends were trimmed by 2 bases and 9 bases, with 14 bases remaining between them. CDR3 length: 14 amino acids.

This clonotype has only a few counts. This sequence joins TRBV12-3 or TRBV12-4 and TRBJ2-1, with D perhaps TRBD2 (6 bases). Gene TRBJ2-5 matches the end of the DNA better, so the J call may be wrong. The CDR3 length is 15 residues. The CDR3 DNA sequence: TGTGCCAGCAGCCGGGACTTTGGGGCCCAAGAGACCCAGTACTTC. Translation: CASSRDFGAQETQYF.

CDR3 sequence: CASSHWAGGDAGTGELFF. The CDR3 DNA is TGTGCCAGCAGTCATTGGGCAGGGGGCGACGCGGGCACCGGGGAGCTGTTTTTT. V is TRBV12-3 or TRBV12-4 and J is TRBJ2-2; the match to TRBD1 covers 8 bases. V trimming: 5 bases; J trimming: 4 bases; junction bases outside the gene matches: 15. The CDR3 has 18 residues.

This clonotype appeared a few times. This rearrangement joins TRBV29-1 to TRBJ2-7; 11 nucleotides align to TRBD1. The V segment lost 6 bases and the J segment 3 bases; nucleotides outside the gene matches: 7. Looked up from germline, CDR1 is SQVTM and CDR2 is ANQGSEA. The CDR3 totals 14 residues. DNA of the CDR3: TGCAGCGTGAGGACAGGGGGCGCCGTCTACGAGCAGTACTTC. Encoded protein: CSVRTGGAVYEQYF.

The chain employs TRBV28 and TRBJ2-7; TRBD1 or TRBD2 may be the D gene (5 bases each). The germline gives CDR1 MDHEN, CDR2 SYDVKM. Trimming took 8 bases from V and 0 from J, leaving 17 bases between them. There are 15 residues in the CDR3. The CDR3 protein is CASHPRGAISYEQYF. The CDR3 region has the DNA TGTGCCAGCCACCCCCGGGGCGCCATCTCCTACGAGCAGTACTTC.

The chain has TRBV29-1 and TRBJ1-2; possible D gene TRBD1, 6 bases. The CDR3 length is 12 residues. Trimming shortened V by 6 bases and J by 6 bases, and 14 bases separated the two germline ends. From germline, CDR1 is SQVTM and CDR2 ANQGSEA. This chain's CDR3 is CSVNREDDGYTF. The CDR3 nucleotides are TGCAGCGTGAACAGGGAGGATGATGGCTACACCTTC.

This clonotype was counted between two and nine times. J is TRBJ2-5 and V is TRBV29-1; TRBD2 aligns across 8 bases. CDR1 is SQVTM and CDR2 is ANQGSEA in the germline V gene. CDR3 size: 14 residues. V dropped 6 bases and J dropped 5; count of bases not matched to a gene: 11. The CDR3 DNA reads TGCAGCGTCCGGATTAGCGGGACCGGCGAGACCCAGTACTTC. Its translation: CSVRISGTGETQYF.

This clonotype was counted a few times. V usage is TRBV14 and J usage is TRBJ2-5, with D perhaps TRBD1 (5 bases). The CDR3 has 14 amino acids. V lost 3 bases to trimming and J lost 5 bases, with 13 bases between them. Looked up from germline, CDR1 is SGHDN and CDR2 is FVKESK. The chain's CDR3 is CASSHPGSGETQYF. The CDR3 DNA follows: TGTGCCAGCAGCCACCCAGGTTCAGGGGAGACCCAGTACTTC.

The V call is TRBV4-1, the J call TRBJ2-2, with 11 bases matching TRBD2. V gave up 0 bases and J gave up 3 bases; unmatched junction bases: 15. From germline, CDR1 is MGHRA and CDR2 YSYEKL. The CDR3 length is 21 residues. The CDR3 loop reads CASSQEAVSGGAYWYTGELFF. CDR3 nucleotides: TGCGCCAGCAGCCAAGAGGCCGTTAGCGGGGGGGCTTATTGGTACACCGGGGAGCTGTTTTTT.

The V gene is TRBV7-8, the J gene TRBJ1-4, with TRBD1 matching over 8 bases. This CDR3 contains 14 residues. J was trimmed by 5 bases and V by 6 bases; bases with no gene match: 5. Germline loops: CDR1 SGHVS, CDR2 FQNEAQ. CDR3 loop: CASRTTGGNEKLFF. The DNA of the CDR3 is TGTGCCAGCAGGACTACAGGGGGGAATGAAAAACTGTTTTTT.

The sample holds a few counts of this clonotype. This chain uses TRBV11-2 with TRBJ1-2; TRBD1 matches 8 bases. The V gene's germline CDR1 is SGHAT and CDR2 FQNNGV. The ends lost 3 bases at V and 6 bases at J; junction bases unmatched: 6. The CDR3 length is 14 residues. The CDR3 coding sequence is TGTGCCAGCAGCTTCCAGGGGGCGTTGCATGGCTACACCTTC. Translated: CASSFQGALHGYTF.

In its sample, this clonotype was seen a few times. This chain connects TRBV3-1 to TRBJ2-7; D unresolved. Germline values: CDR1 LGHDT, CDR2 YNNKEL (reference sequence). The CDR3 runs 16 residues. V was cut by 0 bases and J by 2 bases, with 14 bases left in between. CDR3 loop: CASSQDTKGATYEQYF. CDR3 sequence (DNA): TGTGCCAGCAGCCAAGATACAAAGGGTGCAACCTACGAGCAGTACTTC.

The sample holds a few counts of this clonotype. This chain joins TRBV27 and TRBJ2-1, with D maybe TRBD2 (6 bases). Germline CDR1 reads MNHEY; CDR2 reads SMNVEV (reference sequence). V was clipped by 3 bases and J by 0 bases, with 15 bases between them. The CDR3 contains 17 residues. CDR3 amino acids: CASSFSSGPSSYNEQFF. The CDR3 DNA sequence: TGTGCCAGCAGTTTTAGCAGCGGGCCGAGCTCCTACAATGAGCAGTTCTTC.